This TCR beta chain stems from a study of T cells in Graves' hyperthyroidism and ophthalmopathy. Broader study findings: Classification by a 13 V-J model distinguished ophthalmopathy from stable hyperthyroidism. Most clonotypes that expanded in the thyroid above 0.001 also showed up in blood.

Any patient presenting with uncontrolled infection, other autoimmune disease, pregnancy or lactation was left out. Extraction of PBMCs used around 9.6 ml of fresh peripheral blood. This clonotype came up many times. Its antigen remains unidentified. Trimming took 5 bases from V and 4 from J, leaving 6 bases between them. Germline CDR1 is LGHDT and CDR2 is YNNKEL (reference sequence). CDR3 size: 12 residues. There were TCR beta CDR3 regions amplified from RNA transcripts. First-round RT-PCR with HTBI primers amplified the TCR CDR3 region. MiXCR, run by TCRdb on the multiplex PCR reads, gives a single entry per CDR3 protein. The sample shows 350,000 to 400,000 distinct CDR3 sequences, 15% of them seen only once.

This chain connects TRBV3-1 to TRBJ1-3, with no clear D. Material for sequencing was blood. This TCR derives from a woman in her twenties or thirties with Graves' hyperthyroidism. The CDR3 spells CASSKQGNTIYF. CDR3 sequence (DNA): TGTGCCAGCAGCAAACAAGGAAACACCATATATTTT.